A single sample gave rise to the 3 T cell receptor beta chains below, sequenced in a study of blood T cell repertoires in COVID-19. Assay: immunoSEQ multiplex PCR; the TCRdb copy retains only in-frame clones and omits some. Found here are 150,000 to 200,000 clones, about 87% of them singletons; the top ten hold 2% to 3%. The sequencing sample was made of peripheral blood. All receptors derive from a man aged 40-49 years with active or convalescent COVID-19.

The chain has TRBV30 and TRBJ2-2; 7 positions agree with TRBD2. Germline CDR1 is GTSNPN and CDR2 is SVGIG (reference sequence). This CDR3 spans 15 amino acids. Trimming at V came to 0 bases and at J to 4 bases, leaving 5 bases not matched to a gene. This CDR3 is CAWSVRRGGTGELFF. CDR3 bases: TGTGCCTGGAGTGTACGGCGCGGGGGCACCGGGGAGCTGTTTTTT. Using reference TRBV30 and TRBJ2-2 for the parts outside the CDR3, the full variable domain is SQTIHQWPATLVQPVGSPLSLECTVEGTSNPNLYWYRQAAGRGLQLLFYSVGIGQISSEVPQNLSASRPQDRQFILSSKKLLLSDSGFYLCAWSVRRGGTGELFFGEGSRLTVL.

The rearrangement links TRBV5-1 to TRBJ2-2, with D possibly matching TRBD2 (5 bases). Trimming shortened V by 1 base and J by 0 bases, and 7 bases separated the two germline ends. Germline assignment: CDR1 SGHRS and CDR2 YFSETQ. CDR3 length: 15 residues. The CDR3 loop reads CASSLWGANTGELFF. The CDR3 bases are TGCGCCAGCAGCTTGTGGGGAGCGAACACCGGGGAGCTGTTTTTT.

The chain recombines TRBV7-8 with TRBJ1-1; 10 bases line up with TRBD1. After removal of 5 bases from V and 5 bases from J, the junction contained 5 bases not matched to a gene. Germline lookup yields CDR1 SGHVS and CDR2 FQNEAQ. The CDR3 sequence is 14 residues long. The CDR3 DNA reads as TGTGCCAGCAGCCTGGGACAGGGGACTACTGAAGCTTTCTTT. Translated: CASSLGQGTTEAFF.